This T cell receptor beta chain originates from a study of response to subunit inactivated influenza vaccine. Germline lookup yields CDR1 LGHDT and CDR2 YNNKEL (reference sequence). The length of the CDR3 is 13 residues. V was pared by 10 bases and J by 4 bases, with 16 bases between. This clonotype was observed a few times. Its antigen remains unknown. Study results and caveats: After each seasonal influenza vaccination, few new T cells are recruited, the authors suggested.

TCRdb analysed the RT-PCR reads with MiXCR anew, one entry per CDR3 protein. The sample carries hundreds of thousands of distinct CDR3 sequences, about 15% recorded once. V usage is TRBV3-1 and J usage is TRBJ1-1; weak D call: TRBD1 (6 bases). This TCR was sampled from a middle-aged man who received an inactivated influenza vaccine. The material sequenced was PBMCs from blood, taken 14 to 15 days before vaccination. CDR3 bases: TGTGCCACCCAGGGGACATCGGGCACTGAAGCTTTCTTT. Its protein product is CATQGTSGTEAFF. The full variable domain, with the rest looked up from reference TRBV3-1 and TRBJ1-1, is DTAVSQTPKYLVTQMGNDKSIKCEQNLGHDTMYWYKQDSKKFLKIMFSYNNKELIINETVPNRFSPKSPDKAHLNLHINSLELGDSAVYFCATQGTSGTEAFFGQGTRLTVV.